The TCR beta chain described here comes from a study of blood T cells in healthy people across ages (dated by TCRdb to the mid-2010s). The study in broad terms: In model experiments, roughly one uniquely barcoded TCR beta cDNA molecule per two T cells was captured by template switching. To track age-related changes in TCR beta repertoire diversity, the study relied on deep sequencing normalized with unique cDNA molecular identifiers. The donors were divided into four age groups: young (average around 16 years), middle-aged (about 39), aged (around 59) and long-lived (roughly 86). To avoid experimental bias, donors of different ages were spread randomly across the sequencing lanes. The study analyzed two additional independent replicas of 1 million unique cDNA reads from the same blood draw for two donors, one aged 18 to 30 and one aged 80 or older. Paper-wide results and their limitations: Observed TCR beta diversity correlated strongly with the percentage of naive T cells measured by flow cytometry. Total diversity estimates from one million sequenced T cells were considered lower bounds and underestimates. As age increased, observed TCR beta diversity per million T cells dropped in a roughly linear way, and a significant reduction was already evident by age 40. Compared with the aged group, more naive CD4+ T cells, fewer expanded clones and increased TCR diversity were shown by the long-lived group, suggesting age selection. Conclusive comparison of naive and antigen-experienced compartments was prevented by the profiling of bulk unsorted PBMCs. The CMV infection status of donors was not known, potentially confounding age-related changes in expanded clonotypes.

The donors were some 36 Caucasian individuals from Russia, aged roughly 6 to 95 years, who were systemically healthy. Ten milliliters of peripheral blood were drawn from each donor into EDTA-treated Vacutainer tubes. PBMCs were isolated by Ficoll-Paque density-gradient centrifugation, with at least 6 million obtained per sample. Trizol reagent was used to extract total RNA from the PBMCs, yielding at least 5 micrograms per sample. For every donor, flow cytometry on a PBMC aliquot measured the percentage of naive CD45RAhigh/CD27high T cells. Receptors were amplified or captured by 5' RACE. Instrument on record: Illumina HiSeq 2500. A second about 6 to 11 cycle PCR used a sample-barcoded 5' primer and a J-beta primer mix. Each TCR beta cDNA molecule received a unique molecular identifier from a template-switch 5' adaptor carrying 12 random nucleotides. Each sample yielded at least 2.5 million CDR3-containing paired-end reads. First-strand cDNA was synthesized from all RNA with the Mint cDNA synthesis kit, primed by a TRBC-specific oligonucleotide. Following uracil-DNA glycosylase treatment, all cDNA underwent a first 18-cycle PCR with the universal primers M1SS and BC2_uni_R. For the original study's pipeline: For normalization, 1 million high-quality reads, each with a distinct molecular identifier, were randomly selected from each sample. Instead of being binned into consensus sequences, reads that shared molecular identifiers were thrown out. CDR3 identification, clonotype clustering and error correction used MiTCR with a Q25 quality threshold and the strictest error-elimination algorithm. Lower-bound total TCR beta diversity was estimated with a nonparametric unseen species model using Euler transformation. In-frame beta chains were kept once TCRdb had trimmed the public reads at Q25 with fastp and called clones with MiXCR. Each CDR3 protein appears once, grouped with its most common genes and DNA. It is TCRdb's table, rather than the study itself, that gives the V and J calls and clone size. This sample lists 1.5 million to 2 million distinct CDR3 sequences; approximately 30% were detected once. The top ten clones comprise about 7.7% of the sample.

On this clonotype itself: This receptor's antigen is unknown. No quality values exist for individual bases; no much larger clone is one base distant.

The source of this sequence is a woman in her twenties or thirties in good health. The material sequenced was blood.

In nucleotide form, the sequence is TGCAGCGGAAGAGTTAGCTCCTACAATGAGCAGTTCTTC. Its protein reads: CSGRVSSYNEQFF. The receptor chain draws on TRBV29-1 and TRBJ2-1; a confident D gene designation cannot be given. A distance of 10 bases separates the germline ends of V and J, which lose 7 bases and 0 bases respectively. Looking up the germline V gene yields CDR1 SQVTM and CDR2 ANQGSEA. The CDR3 covers 13 residues, taking in both the cysteine and the phenylalanine. The sequence is cut down to CDR3 DNA, 39 bases in frame from base 1.